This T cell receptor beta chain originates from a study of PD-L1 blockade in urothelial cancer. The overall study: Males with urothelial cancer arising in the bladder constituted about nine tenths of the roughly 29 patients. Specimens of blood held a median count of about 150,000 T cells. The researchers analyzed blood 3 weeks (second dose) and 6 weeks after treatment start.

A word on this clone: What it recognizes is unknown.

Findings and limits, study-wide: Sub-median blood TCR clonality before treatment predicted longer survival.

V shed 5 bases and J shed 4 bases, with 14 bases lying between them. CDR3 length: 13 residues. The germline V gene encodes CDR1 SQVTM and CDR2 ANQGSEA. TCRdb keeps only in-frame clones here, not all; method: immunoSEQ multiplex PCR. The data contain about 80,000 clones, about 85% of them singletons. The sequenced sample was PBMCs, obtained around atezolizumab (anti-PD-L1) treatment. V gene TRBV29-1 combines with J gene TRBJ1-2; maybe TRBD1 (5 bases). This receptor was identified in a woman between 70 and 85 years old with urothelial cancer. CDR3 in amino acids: CSVTGLQIYGYTF. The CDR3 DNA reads TGCAGCGTTACGGGACTGCAGATCTATGGCTACACCTTC.